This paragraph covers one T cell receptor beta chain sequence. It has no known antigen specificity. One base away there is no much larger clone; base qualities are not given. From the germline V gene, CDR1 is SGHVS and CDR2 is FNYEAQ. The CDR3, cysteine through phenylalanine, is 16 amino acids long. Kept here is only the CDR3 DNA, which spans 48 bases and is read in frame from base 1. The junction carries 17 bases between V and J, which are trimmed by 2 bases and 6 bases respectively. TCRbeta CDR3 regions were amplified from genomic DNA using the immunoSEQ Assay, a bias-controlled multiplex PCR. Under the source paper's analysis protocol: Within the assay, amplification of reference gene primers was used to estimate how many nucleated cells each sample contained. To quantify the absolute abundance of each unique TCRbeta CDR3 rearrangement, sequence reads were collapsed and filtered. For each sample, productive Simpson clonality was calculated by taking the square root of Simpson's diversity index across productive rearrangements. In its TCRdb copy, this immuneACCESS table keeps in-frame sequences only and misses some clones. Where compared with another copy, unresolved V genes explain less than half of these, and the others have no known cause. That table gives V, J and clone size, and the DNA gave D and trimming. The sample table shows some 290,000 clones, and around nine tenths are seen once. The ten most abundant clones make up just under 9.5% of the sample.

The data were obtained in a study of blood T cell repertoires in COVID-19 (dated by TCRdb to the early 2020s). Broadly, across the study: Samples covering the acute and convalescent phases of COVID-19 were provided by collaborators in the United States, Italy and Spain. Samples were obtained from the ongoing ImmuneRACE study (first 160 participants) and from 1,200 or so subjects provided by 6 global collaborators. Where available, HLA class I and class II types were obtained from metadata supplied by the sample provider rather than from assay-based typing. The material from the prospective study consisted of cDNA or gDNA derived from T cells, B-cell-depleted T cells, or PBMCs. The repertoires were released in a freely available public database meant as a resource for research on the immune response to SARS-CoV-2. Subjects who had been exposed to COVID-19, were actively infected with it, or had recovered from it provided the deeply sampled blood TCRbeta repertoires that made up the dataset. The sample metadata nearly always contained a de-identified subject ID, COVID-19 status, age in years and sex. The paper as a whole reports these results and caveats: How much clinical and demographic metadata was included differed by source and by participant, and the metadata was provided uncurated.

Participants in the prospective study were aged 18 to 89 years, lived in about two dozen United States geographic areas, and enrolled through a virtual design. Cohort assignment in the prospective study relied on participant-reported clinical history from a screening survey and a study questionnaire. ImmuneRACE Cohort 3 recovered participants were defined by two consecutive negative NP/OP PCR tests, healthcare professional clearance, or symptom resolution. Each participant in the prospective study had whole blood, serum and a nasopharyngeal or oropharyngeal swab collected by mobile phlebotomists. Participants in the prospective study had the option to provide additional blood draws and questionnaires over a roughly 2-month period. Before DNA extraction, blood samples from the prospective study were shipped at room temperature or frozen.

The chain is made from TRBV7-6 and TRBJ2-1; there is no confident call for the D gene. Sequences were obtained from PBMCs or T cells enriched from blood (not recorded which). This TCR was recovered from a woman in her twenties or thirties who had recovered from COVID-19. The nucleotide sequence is TGTGCCAGCAGCTTAACACGATCTCCGACTGTCAATGAGCAGTTCTTC. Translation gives CASSLTRSPTVNEQFF.